The rows below give T cell receptor beta chains drawn from one sample of a study of identical twins. TCRdb re-analysed the 5' RACE reads in MiXCR, keeping a single row per CDR3 protein. The sample lists roughly 720,000 distinct CDR3 sequences; around a sixth were seen once. The same sample was also studied in work on T cells expressing NK-cell markers.

The sequencing input was PBMCs. These receptors were obtained from a woman between 18 and 29 years old in good health. Each CDR3 is given with its conserved first and last residue. A D gene is named only where the DNA matches it firmly. The listing skips clone size in some rows; elsewhere it reads once, few, many or a size class.

V	size	J	D	CDR3	DNA
TRBV5-6	few	TRBJ2-5	TRBD1	CASSQSRDRGGETQYF	TGTGCCAGCAGTCAGTCCCGGGACAGGGGAGGGGAGACCCAGTACTTC
TRBV5-1	few	TRBJ1-3	-	CASQDASSGNTIYF	TGCGCCAGCCAAGACGCTAGCTCTGGAAACACCATATATTTT
TRBV12-3/TRBV12-4	-	TRBJ1-5	TRBD1	CASSFDRDDGQPQHF	TGTGCCAGCAGTTTTGACAGGGATGATGGTCAGCCCCAGCATTTT
TRBV6-5	many	TRBJ1-1	-	CASSYSEGSGNSLLRAFF	TGTGCCAGCAGTTACTCGGAAGGAAGTGGGAATTCCCTTTTAAGGGCTTTCTTT
TRBV6-2/TRBV6-3	few	TRBJ2-7	-	CASPTGFRDSEQYF	TGTGCCAGCCCTACAGGGTTTCGGGATTCCGAGCAGTACTTC
TRBV20-1	-	TRBJ2-1	-	CSARDQRVPYNEQFF	TGCAGTGCTAGAGACCAGCGGGTACCTTACAATGAGCAGTTCTTC
TRBV11-2	-	TRBJ1-2	-	CASSLARNYGYTF	TGTGCCAGCAGCTTAGCTAGGAACTATGGCTACACCTTC
TRBV5-1	few	TRBJ2-1	-	CASTNNPSGSNNEQFF	TGCGCCAGCACGAACAACCCCTCAGGCTCGAACAATGAGCAGTTCTTC
TRBV7-8	-	TRBJ2-3	TRBD1	CASSLAWSQGAGTDTQYF	TGTGCCAGCAGCTTAGCGTGGAGTCAGGGGGCAGGCACAGATACGCAGTATTTT
TRBV3-1	-	TRBJ1-6	-	CASSQGADGPLHF	TGTGCCAGCAGCCAAGGCGCGGACGGTCCCCTCCACTTT
TRBV27	-	TRBJ2-2	-	CASSSRDQYTGELFF	TGTGCCAGCAGCAGCCGGGACCAATACACCGGGGAGCTGTTTTTT
TRBV27	-	TRBJ1-1	-	CASSLSLGWGQNTEAFF	TGTGCCAGCAGTTTAAGTTTGGGATGGGGGCAGAACACTGAAGCTTTCTTT
TRBV3-1	-	TRBJ2-7	-	CASSPPSVRAEQYF	TGTGCCAGCAGCCCACCGTCCGTTAGGGCCGAGCAGTACTTC
TRBV7-9	-	TRBJ1-1	-	CASTPNSGTEAFF	TGTGCCAGCACCCCAAACTCGGGCACTGAAGCTTTCTTT
TRBV29-1	-	TRBJ2-2	-	CSAGRGANTGELFF	TGCAGCGCCGGAAGGGGCGCGAACACCGGGGAGCTGTTTTTT
TRBV12-3/TRBV12-4	few	TRBJ1-1	-	CASSRFTEAFF	TGTGCCAGCAGCAGGTTCACTGAAGCTTTCTTT
TRBV12-3/TRBV12-4	few	TRBJ2-6	TRBD1	CACSLALGQGLSGANVLTF	TGTGCCTGCAGTTTAGCGCTGGGACAGGGCCTCTCTGGGGCCAACGTCCTGACTTTC
TRBV10-3	-	TRBJ1-2	TRBD1	CAISPGGMDGYTF	TGTGCCATCAGTCCAGGGGGCATGGATGGCTACACCTTC
TRBV6-4	few	TRBJ1-5	TRBD1	CASSYKPTGGGGQPQHF	TGTGCCAGCAGTTATAAACCGACAGGGGGCGGAGGTCAGCCCCAGCATTTT
TRBV6-5	few	TRBJ2-3	TRBD1	CASSYRTGSTDTQYF	TGTGCCAGCAGTTACCGGACAGGCAGCACAGATACGCAGTATTTT
TRBV20-1	-	TRBJ2-3	-	CSASETAGFDTQYF	TGCAGTGCTAGCGAGACTGCCGGATTTGATACGCAGTATTTT
TRBV6-5	-	TRBJ2-7	-	CASSTPVVSYEQYF	TGTGCCAGCAGTACTCCCGTCGTCTCCTACGAGCAGTACTTC
TRBV7-2	few	TRBJ2-5	-	CASSVGRRETQYF	TGTGCCAGCAGCGTTGGGAGGAGGGAGACCCAGTACTTC
TRBV10-3	-	TRBJ2-5	-	CAISARGAGETQYF	TGTGCCATCAGTGCCCGGGGGGCCGGGGAGACCCAGTACTTC
TRBV5-1	-	TRBJ2-3	TRBD2	CASSLPILADTDTQYF	TGCGCCAGCAGCTTACCCATCCTAGCGGACACAGATACGCAGTATTTT
TRBV20-1	few	TRBJ1-4	-	CSLRGANEKLFF	TGCAGCCTCCGGGGTGCGAATGAAAAACTGTTTTTT
TRBV12-3/TRBV12-4	-	TRBJ1-5	-	CASSREAPSQHF	TGTGCCAGCAGTCGGGAGGCACCCTCCCAGCATTTT
TRBV5-1	-	TRBJ2-3	-	CASSNYLSTDTQYF	TGCGCCAGCAGCAACTACCTTAGCACAGATACGCAGTATTTT
TRBV6-2/TRBV6-3	few	TRBJ1-1	-	CASSLPRAWATEAFF	TGTGCCAGCAGTCTACCCAGGGCATGGGCCACTGAAGCTTTCTTT
TRBV12-3/TRBV12-4	many	TRBJ1-2	-	CASSFGDYGYTF	TGTGCCAGCAGTTTTGGGGACTATGGCTACACCTTC
TRBV15	-	TRBJ1-4	TRBD1	CATSRQGAGNEKLFF	TGTGCCACCAGCAGGCAGGGGGCTGGTAATGAAAAACTGTTTTTT
TRBV11-1	few	TRBJ2-3	TRBD2	CASSPGTSGGADADTQYF	TGTGCCAGCAGCCCGGGGACTAGCGGGGGGGCCGACGCAGATACGCAGTATTTT
TRBV20-1	-	TRBJ2-2	-	CSARDPWGTGELFF	TGCAGTGCTAGGGACCCTTGGGGCACCGGGGAGCTGTTTTTT
TRBV25-1	-	TRBJ1-1	TRBD1	CATGTGGEAFF	TGTGCCACCGGGACAGGGGGTGAAGCTTTCTTT
TRBV7-9	once	TRBJ2-5	-	CASSLADRETQYF	TGTGCCAGCAGCTTAGCCGACCGGGAGACCCAGTACTTC
TRBV6-2/TRBV6-3	few	TRBJ1-2	-	CASSLRELYGYTF	TGTGCCAGCAGCCTCCGGGAGCTCTATGGCTACACCTTC
TRBV10-3	-	TRBJ1-1	TRBD1	CAISDMGWGTVKTEAFF	TGTGCCATCAGTGATATGGGTTGGGGGACAGTTAAGACTGAAGCTTTCTTT
TRBV5-5	few	TRBJ2-2	TRBD2	CASSLVPSGGTNTGELFF	TGTGCCAGCAGCTTGGTCCCTAGCGGGGGGACGAACACCGGGGAGCTGTTTTTT
TRBV11-2	-	TRBJ2-2	TRBD2	CASKFTSGLNTGELFF	TGTGCCAGCAAATTTACTAGCGGGCTGAACACCGGGGAGCTGTTTTTT
TRBV15	once	TRBJ2-1	-	CATSRALGNQQFF	TGTGCCACCAGCAGAGCCCTAGGCAATCAGCAGTTCTTC
TRBV7-9	-	TRBJ2-5	-	CASSLMGGVQETQYF	TGTGCCAGCAGCTTAATGGGCGGAGTGCAAGAGACCCAGTACTTC
TRBV5-1	-	TRBJ2-3	-	CASSLDVKEDTQYF	TGCGCCAGCAGCTTGGACGTTAAGGAAGATACGCAGTATTTT